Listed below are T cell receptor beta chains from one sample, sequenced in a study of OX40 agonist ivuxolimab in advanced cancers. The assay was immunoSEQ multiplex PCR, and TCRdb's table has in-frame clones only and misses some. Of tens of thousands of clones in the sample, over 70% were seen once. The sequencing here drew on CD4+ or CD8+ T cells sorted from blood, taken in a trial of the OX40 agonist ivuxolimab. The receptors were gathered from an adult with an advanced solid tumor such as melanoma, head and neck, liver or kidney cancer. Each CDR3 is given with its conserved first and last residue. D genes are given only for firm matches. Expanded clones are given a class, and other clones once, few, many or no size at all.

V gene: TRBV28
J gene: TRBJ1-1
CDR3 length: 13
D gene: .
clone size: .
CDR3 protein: CASRDNLNTEAFF
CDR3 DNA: TGTGCCAGCAGAGATAATTTGAACACTGAAGCTTTCTTT

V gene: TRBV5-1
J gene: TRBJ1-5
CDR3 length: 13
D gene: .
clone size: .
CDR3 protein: CASSLGWGQPQHF
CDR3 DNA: TGCGCCAGCAGCTTGGGTTGGGGGCAGCCCCAGCATTTT

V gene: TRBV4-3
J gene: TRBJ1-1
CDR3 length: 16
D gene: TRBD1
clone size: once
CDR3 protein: CASSQDPRTGGTEAFF
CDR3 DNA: TGCGCCAGCAGCCAAGATCCCCGGACAGGGGGCACTGAAGCTTTCTTT

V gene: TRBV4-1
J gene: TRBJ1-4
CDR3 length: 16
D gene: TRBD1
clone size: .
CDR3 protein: CASSQGTGGAEEKLFF
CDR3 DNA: TGCGCCAGCAGCCAAGGTACAGGGGGCGCGGAGGAAAAACTGTTTTTT

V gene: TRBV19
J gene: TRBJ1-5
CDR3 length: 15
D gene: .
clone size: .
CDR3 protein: CASSIDRQGNQPQHF
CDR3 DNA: TGTGCCAGTAGTATAGACCGACAGGGCAATCAGCCCCAGCATTTT

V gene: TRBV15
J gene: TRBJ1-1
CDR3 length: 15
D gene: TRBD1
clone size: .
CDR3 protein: CATSIHRGGSTEAFF
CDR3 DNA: TGTGCCACCAGCATCCACAGGGGTGGGAGCACTGAAGCTTTCTTT

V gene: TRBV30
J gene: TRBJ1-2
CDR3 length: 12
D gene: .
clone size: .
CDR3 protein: CAWGGINYGYTF
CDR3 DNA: TGTGCCTGGGGGGGGATAAACTATGGCTACACCTTC

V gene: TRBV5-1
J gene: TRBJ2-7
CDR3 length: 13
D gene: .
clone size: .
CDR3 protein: CASRDRAEGEQYF
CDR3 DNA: TGCGCCAGTAGAGACAGAGCGGAGGGCGAGCAGTACTTC

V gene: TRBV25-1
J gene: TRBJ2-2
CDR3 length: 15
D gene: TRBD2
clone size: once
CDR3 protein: CASSDGTRFTGELFF
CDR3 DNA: TGTGCCAGCAGTGATGGGACTAGATTCACCGGGGAGCTGTTTTTT

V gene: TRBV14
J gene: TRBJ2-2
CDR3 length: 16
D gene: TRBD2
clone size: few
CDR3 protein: CASSQGTSGYSGELFF
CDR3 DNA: TGTGCCAGCAGCCAAGGGACTAGCGGGTATTCCGGGGAGCTGTTTTTT

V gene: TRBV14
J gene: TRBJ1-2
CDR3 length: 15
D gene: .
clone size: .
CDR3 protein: CASSQVAGDFYGYTF
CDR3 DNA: TGTGCCAGCAGCCAAGTGGCAGGCGACTTCTATGGCTACACCTTC

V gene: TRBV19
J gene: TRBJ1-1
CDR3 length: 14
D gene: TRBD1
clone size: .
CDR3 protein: CASSPGTANTEAFF
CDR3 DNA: TGTGCCAGTAGCCCCGGGACAGCGAACACTGAAGCTTTCTTT

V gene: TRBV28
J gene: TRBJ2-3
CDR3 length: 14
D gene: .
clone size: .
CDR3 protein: CASSFGLTTDTQYF
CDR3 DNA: TGTGCCAGCAGTTTTGGACTAACCACAGATACGCAGTATTTT

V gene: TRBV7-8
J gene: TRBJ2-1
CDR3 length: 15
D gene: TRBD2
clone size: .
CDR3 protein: CASSPIVAGPENRFF
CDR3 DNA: TGTGCCAGCAGCCCCATTGTAGCGGGCCCCGAGAACCGGTTCTTC

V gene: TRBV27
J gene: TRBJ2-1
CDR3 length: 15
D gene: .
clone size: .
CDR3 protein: CASSPRISAYNEQFF
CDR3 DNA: TGTGCCAGCAGTCCCCGGATCTCTGCCTACAATGAGCAGTTCTTC

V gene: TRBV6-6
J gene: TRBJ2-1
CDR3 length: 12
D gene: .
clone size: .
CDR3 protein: CASKNQGYEQFF
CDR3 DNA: TGTGCCAGCAAAAATCAGGGGTATGAGCAGTTCTTC

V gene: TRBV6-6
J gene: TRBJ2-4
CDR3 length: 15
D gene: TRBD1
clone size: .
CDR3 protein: CASSPGTGKKNIQYF
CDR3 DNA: TGTGCCAGCAGTCCCGGGACAGGCAAAAAAAACATTCAGTACTTC

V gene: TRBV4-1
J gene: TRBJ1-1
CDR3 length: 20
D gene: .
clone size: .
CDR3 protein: CASSQGKLKRGKFANTEAFF
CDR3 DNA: TGCGCCAGCAGCCAAGGGAAGCTAAAGAGGGGTAAATTTGCGAACACTGAAGCTTTCTTT

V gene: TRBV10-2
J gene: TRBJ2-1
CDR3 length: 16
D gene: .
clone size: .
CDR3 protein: CASSESGTLGSHEQFF
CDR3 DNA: TGCGCCAGCAGTGAGTCGGGGACTCTTGGGTCGCATGAGCAGTTCTTC

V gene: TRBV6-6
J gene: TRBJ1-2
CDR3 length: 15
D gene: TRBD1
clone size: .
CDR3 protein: CASSSETGGNYGYTF
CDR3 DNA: TGTGCCAGCAGTTCAGAGACAGGGGGTAACTATGGCTACACCTTC

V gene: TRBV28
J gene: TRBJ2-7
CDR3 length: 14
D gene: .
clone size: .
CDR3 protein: CASSFAGGRSEQYF
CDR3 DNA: TGTGCCAGCAGTTTTGCCGGAGGGCGTTCCGAGCAGTACTTC

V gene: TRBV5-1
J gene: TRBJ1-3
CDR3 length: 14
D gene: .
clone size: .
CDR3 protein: CASSSTGAGNTIYF
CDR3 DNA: TGCGCCAGCAGCTCGACAGGCGCTGGAAACACCATATATTTT

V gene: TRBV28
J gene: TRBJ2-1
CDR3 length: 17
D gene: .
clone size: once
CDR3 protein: CASSPSRGRVPDNEQFF
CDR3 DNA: TGTGCCAGCAGTCCCAGCCGGGGACGCGTCCCCGACAATGAGCAGTTCTTC

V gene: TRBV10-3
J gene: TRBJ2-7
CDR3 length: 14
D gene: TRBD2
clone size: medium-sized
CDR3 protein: CAISQGQREYEQYF
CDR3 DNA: TGTGCCATCTCCCAGGGGCAGCGGGAGTACGAGCAGTACTTC

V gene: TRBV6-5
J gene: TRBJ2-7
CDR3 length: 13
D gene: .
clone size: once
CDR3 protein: CASSSTRNYEQYF
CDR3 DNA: TGTGCCAGCAGTTCCACGAGGAACTACGAGCAGTACTTC

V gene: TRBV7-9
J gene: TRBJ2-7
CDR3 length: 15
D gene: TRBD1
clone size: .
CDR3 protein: CASSSQQTGSYEQYF
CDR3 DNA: TGTGCCAGCAGCTCGCAACAGACAGGGAGCTACGAGCAGTACTTC